These 17 T cell receptor beta chains were sequenced from one sample in a study of T cells in localized non-small cell lung cancer. This table comes from immunoSEQ multiplex PCR, and its TCRdb copy is limited to in-frame clones, with some not included. The table records some 1,500 clones, around 25% of them present only once. The sample consisted of lung tumor tissue, taken before any cancer treatment. Receptors originate from an older male donor with stage II squamous cell lung carcinoma.

In this sample, this clone turned up a few times. The rearrangement joins TRBV7-6 to TRBJ2-1; TRBD1 aligns across 11 bases. The V gene end was trimmed by 5 bases and the J gene end by 9 bases; junction bases not matched to a gene: 6. This CDR3 has 14 amino acids. Germline V gives CDR1 SGHVS, CDR2 FNYEAQ. In DNA form, the CDR3 reads TGTGCCAGCAGCCCGGGGACAGGGGGAACTGAGCAGTTCTTC. It specifies CASSPGTGGTEQFF.

The chain carries TRBV9 and TRBJ1-2; D is uncertain. Trimming took off 3 bases at V and 8 bases at J, with 11 bases between the two ends. The germline V gene encodes CDR1 SGDLS and CDR2 YYNGEE. The CDR3 is made up of 12 amino acids. The CDR3 region has the DNA TGTGCCAGCAGCGACCAGGTTTCCGGCTACACCTTC. Its translation: CASSDQVSGYTF. The variable domain in full, with the rest retrieved from reference TRBV9 and TRBJ1-2, is DSGVTQTPKHLITATGQRVTLRCSPRSGDLSVYWYQQSLDQGLQFLIQYYNGEERAKGNILERFSAQQFPDLHSELNLSSLELGDSALYFCASSDQVSGYTFGSGTRLTVV.

This clone has just a few counts. V gene TRBV6-8 combines with J gene TRBJ2-3; D ambiguous. The V end lost 6 bases, the J end lost 0 bases, and 13 bases lay between the germline ends. This CDR3 spans 15 amino acids. CDR1 and CDR2 (germline): MNHGY, SAAAGT. Written as DNA, the CDR3 is TGTGCCAGCAGATGGAAAGGGCCCAGCACAGATACGCAGTATTTT. Translating it yields CASRWKGPSTDTQYF.

This clone was observed a few times. The V and J genes are TRBV19 and TRBJ1-5; D is unresolved. Germline loops: CDR1 LNHDA, CDR2 SQIVND (reference sequence). The germline V and J ends were trimmed by 3 bases and 0 bases, with 6 bases remaining between them. This CDR3 is 14 amino acids long. CDR3 sequence: CASSILGSNQPQHF. The CDR3 region has the DNA TGTGCCAGTAGTATCCTGGGTAGCAATCAGCCCCAGCATTTT.

This clone was seen only a few times. The genes are TRBV28 and TRBJ1-5; D gene uncertain. The CDR3 consists of 14 residues. Germline-derived CDR1 and CDR2 are MDHEN and SYDVKM. V lost 6 bases, J lost 4 bases, and 13 bases lay in between. The CDR3 region has the DNA TGTGCCAGCAGAGAGGGCGGATTAAATCAGCCCCAGCATTTT. It is translated as CASREGGLNQPQHF.

This clone was recorded a few times. The gene calls are TRBV11-3 and TRBJ1-5; TRBD1 agrees at 7 bases. Losses at the gene ends were 5 bases for V and 7 bases for J; bases not matched to a gene: 8. This CDR3 has 14 amino acids. Germline CDR1 is SGHNT and CDR2 is YENEEA. The CDR3 region is CASSTGTVGQPQHF. The DNA for the CDR3 is TGTGCCAGCAGCACCGGGACAGTCGGCCAGCCCCAGCATTTT.

This clone was seen more than once but under ten times. The chain uses TRBV11-3 and TRBJ2-7, with 10 bases lining up with TRBD1. The CDR3 extends over 14 amino acids. Germline CDR1 reads SGHNT; CDR2 reads YENEEA. With V trimmed by 6 bases and J by 3 bases, 5 bases remained unmatched. In DNA form, the CDR3 reads TGTGCCAGCAGAAGCCGGGACAGGGGCTACGAGCAGTACTTC. This sequence encodes CASRSRDRGYEQYF.

V gene TRBV28 combines with J gene TRBJ2-7, with D perhaps matching TRBD1 or TRBD2 (5 bases each). CDR1 and CDR2 from the germline V gene are MDHEN and SYDVKM. CDR3 length equals 16 residues. V was cut by 6 bases and J by 7 bases, with 25 bases left in between. The DNA of the CDR3 is TGTGCCAGCAGCCACCGACCCGGGACCGCCTTTGGGGAGCAGTACTTC. Translating gives CASSHRPGTAFGEQYF.

This clone showed up just a few times. The chain links TRBV30 to TRBJ1-1; the D is unclear. The CDR3 sequence is 13 residues long. Per germline, CDR1 GTSNPN and CDR2 SVGIG (reference sequence). Trimming removed 5 bases at V and 0 bases at J, with 10 bases between. The CDR3 is CAWQRTVNTEAFF. The CDR3 region has the DNA TGTGCCTGGCAACGGACGGTGAACACTGAAGCTTTCTTT.

Only a few counts were recorded for this clone. The V call is TRBV7-5, the J call TRBJ1-1; TRBD1, the table's D call, was not compared with the DNA. TRBV7-5 is shown as a pseudogene. The CDR3 is 14 amino acids. The CDR3 coding sequence is TGTGCCAGCAGCTTTCTCCAGTCGAACACTGAAGCTTTCTTT. Its translation: CASSFLQSNTEAFF.

This clone occurred a few times. CDR3 sequence reads: CASSVGAGIGFGDTEAFF. CDR3 DNA sequence: TGTGCCAGCAGCGTAGGGGCAGGGATCGGTTTCGGGGACACTGAAGCTTTCTTT. This chain links TRBV9 with TRBJ1-1; D possibly corresponds to TRBD1 (5 bases). Per germline, CDR1 SGDLS and CDR2 YYNGEE. The V and J ends lost 0 bases and 3 bases respectively, with 21 bases between them. The CDR3 loop spans 18 amino acids.

This clone has a handful of counts. The chain links TRBV6-8 to TRBJ1-3; D is perhaps TRBD1 (5 bases). V lost 8 bases, J lost 3 bases, and 14 bases lay in between. Germline V gene lookup returns CDR1 MNHGY and CDR2 SAAAGT. The CDR3 is 14 residues long. The CDR3 loop is CASGGWGFGNTIYF. The CDR3 DNA sequence: TGTGCCAGCGGGGGTTGGGGATTTGGAAACACCATATATTTT.

This chain uses TRBV28 with TRBJ1-2; D gene uncertain. Germline lookup yields CDR1 MDHEN and CDR2 SYDVKM. The germline V and J ends were trimmed by 6 bases and 3 bases, with 17 bases remaining between them. The CDR3 runs 15 residues. CDR3 residues: CASSLPPLRDYGYTF. In nucleotides, the CDR3 is TGTGCCAGCAGCCTACCGCCCCTGAGGGACTATGGCTACACCTTC.

This clone was detected only a few times. The gene calls are TRBV11-3 and TRBJ1-2; D might be TRBD1 (5 bases). The germline V gene has CDR1 SGHNT and CDR2 YENEEA. The CDR3 has 14 amino acids. V lost 3 bases and J 2 bases, leaving 10 bases between the germline ends. The CDR3 coding sequence is TGTGCCAGCAGCTTGGGAAAGGGGAACTATGGCTACACCTTC. Amino acid sequence: CASSLGKGNYGYTF.

This chain uses TRBV30 with TRBJ1-1; D perhaps matches TRBD1 (6 bases). Trimming removed 1 base from V and 4 bases from J, with 7 bases in between. This CDR3 has 12 residues. Per germline, CDR1 GTSNPN and CDR2 SVGIG (reference sequence). CDR3 in DNA: TGTGCCTGGAGTGCACAGGGCACTGAAGCTTTCTTT. Protein product: CAWSAQGTEAFF.

This clone is classed as large. The rearrangement uses TRBV11-3 and TRBJ1-4; D remains unclear. V lost 3 bases, J lost 0 bases, and 8 bases lay in between. The CDR3 is 15 amino acids. Germline values: CDR1 SGHNT, CDR2 YENEEA. The CDR3 nucleotides are TGTGCCAGCAGCTTTCCATCCACAACTAATGAAAAACTGTTTTTT. Protein product: CASSFPSTTNEKLFF. The full variable domain, completed using reference TRBV11-3 and TRBJ1-4, is EAGVVQSPRYKIIEKKQPVAFWCNPISGHNTLYWYLQNLGQGPELLIRYENEEAVDDSQLPKDRFSAERLKGVDSTLKIQPAELGDSAVYLCASSFPSTTNEKLFFGSGTQLSVL.

The chain combines TRBV9 with TRBJ1-1; D perhaps matches TRBD1 (5 bases). The CDR3 is 12 residues long. The V end lost 5 bases, the J end lost 5 bases, and 10 bases lay between the germline ends. CDR1 is SGDLS, CDR2 YYNGEE, per germline. The CDR3 loop reads CASREDKTEAFF. CDR3 DNA sequence: TGTGCCAGCAGGGAGGACAAAACTGAAGCTTTCTTT.